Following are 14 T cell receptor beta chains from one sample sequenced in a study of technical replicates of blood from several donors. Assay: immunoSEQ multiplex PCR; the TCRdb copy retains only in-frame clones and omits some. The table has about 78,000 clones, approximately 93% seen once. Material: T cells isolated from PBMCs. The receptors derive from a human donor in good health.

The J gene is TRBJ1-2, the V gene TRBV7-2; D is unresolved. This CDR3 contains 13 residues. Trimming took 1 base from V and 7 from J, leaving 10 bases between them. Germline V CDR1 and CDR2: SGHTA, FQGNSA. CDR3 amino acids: CASSLDGRRGYTF. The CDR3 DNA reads TGTGCCAGCAGCTTAGACGGGAGACGTGGCTACACCTTC.

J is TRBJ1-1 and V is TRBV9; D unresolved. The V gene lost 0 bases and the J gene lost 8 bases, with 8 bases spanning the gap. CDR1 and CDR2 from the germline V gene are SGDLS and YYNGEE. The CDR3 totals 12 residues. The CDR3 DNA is TGTGCCAGCAGCGTAGTACCGGGGGAAGCTTTCTTT. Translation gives CASSVVPGEAFF.

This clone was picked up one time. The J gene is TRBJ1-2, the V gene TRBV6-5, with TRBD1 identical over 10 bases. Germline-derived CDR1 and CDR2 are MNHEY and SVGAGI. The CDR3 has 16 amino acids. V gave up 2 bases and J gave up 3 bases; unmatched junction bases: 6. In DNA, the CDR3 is TGTGCCAGCAGTTACCTAAGGGACAGGGGCCACTATGGCTACACCTTC. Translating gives CASSYLRDRGHYGYTF.

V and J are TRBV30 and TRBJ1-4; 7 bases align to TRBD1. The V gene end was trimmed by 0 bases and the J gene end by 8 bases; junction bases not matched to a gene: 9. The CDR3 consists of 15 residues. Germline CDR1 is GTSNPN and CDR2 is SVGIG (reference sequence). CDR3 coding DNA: TGTGCCTGGAGTGTAGGGGGCCAGGGGGACGAAAAACTGTTTTTT. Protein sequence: CAWSVGGQGDEKLFF.

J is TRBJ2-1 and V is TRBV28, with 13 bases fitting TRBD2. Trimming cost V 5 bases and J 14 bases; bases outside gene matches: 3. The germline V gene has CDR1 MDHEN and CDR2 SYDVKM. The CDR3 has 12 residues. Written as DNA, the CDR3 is TGTGCCAGCAGTCACGGACTAGCGGGGGAGTTCTTC. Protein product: CASSHGLAGEFF.

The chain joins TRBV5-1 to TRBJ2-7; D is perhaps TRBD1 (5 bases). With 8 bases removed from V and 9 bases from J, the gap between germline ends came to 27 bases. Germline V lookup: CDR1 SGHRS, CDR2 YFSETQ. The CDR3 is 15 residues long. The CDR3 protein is CASSKVLDGDQGQYF. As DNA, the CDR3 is TGCGCCAGTTCGAAGGTTCTGGATGGGGATCAGGGGCAGTACTTC.

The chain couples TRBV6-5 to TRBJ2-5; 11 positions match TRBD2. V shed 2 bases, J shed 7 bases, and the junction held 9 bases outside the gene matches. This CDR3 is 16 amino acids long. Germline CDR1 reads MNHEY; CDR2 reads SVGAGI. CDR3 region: CASSYTGGTSGGTQYF. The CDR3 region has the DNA TGTGCCAGCAGTTACACGGGGGGGACTAGCGGTGGGACCCAGTACTTC.

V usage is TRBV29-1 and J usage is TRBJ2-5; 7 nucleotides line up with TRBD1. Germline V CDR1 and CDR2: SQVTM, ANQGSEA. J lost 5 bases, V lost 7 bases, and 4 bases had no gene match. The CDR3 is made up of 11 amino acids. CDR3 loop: CSALTGETQYF. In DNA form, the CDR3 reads TGCAGCGCCCTGACAGGGGAGACCCAGTACTTC.

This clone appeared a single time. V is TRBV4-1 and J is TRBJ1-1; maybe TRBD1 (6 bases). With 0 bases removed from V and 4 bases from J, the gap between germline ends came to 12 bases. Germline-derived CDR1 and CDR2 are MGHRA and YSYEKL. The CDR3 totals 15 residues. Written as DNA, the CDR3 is TGCGCCAGCAGCCAAGATAACAGGGTCGTCACTGAAGCTTTCTTT. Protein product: CASSQDNRVVTEAFF.

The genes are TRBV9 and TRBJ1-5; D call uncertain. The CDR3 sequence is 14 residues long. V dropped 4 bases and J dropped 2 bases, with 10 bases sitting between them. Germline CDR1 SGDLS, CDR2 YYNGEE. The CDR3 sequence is CASSSLAGNQPQHF. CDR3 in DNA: TGTGCCAGCAGCTCCTTGGCGGGCAATCAGCCCCAGCATTTT. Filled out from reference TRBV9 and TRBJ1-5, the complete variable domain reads DSGVTQTPKHLITATGQRVTLRCSPRSGDLSVYWYQQSLDQGLQFLIQYYNGEERAKGNILERFSAQQFPDLHSELNLSSLELGDSALYFCASSSLAGNQPQHFGDGTRLSIL.

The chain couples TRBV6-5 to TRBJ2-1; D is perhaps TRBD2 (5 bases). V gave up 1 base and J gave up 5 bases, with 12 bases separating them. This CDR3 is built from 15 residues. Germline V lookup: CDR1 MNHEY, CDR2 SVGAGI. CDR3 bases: TGTGCCAGCAGTTACTTGTTACGGGGTCACAATGAGCAGTTCTTC. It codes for CASSYLLRGHNEQFF.

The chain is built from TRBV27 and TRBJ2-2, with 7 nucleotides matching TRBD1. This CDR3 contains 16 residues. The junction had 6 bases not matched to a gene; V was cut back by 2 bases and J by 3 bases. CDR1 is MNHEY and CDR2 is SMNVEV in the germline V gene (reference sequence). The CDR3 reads CASSLNRDRYTGELFF. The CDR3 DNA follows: TGTGCCAGCAGTTTAAACCGGGACAGATACACCGGGGAGCTGTTTTTT.

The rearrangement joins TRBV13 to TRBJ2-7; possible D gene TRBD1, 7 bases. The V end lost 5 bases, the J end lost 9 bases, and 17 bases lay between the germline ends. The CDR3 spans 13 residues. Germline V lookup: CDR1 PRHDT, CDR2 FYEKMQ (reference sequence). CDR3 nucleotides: TGTGCCAGCAGCCGCGGGACAGTACCCGGGCAGTACTTC. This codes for CASSRGTVPGQYF.

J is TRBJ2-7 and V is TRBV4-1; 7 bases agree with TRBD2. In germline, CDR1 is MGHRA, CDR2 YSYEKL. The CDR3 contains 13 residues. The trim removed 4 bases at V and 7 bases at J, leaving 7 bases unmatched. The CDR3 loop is CASSPSGAGEQYF. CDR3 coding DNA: TGCGCCAGCAGCCCGAGCGGGGCAGGGGAGCAGTACTTC.